This T cell receptor (beta chain) was sequenced for a study of blood T cell repertoires in COVID-19. V lost 7 bases and J 4 bases, leaving 13 bases between the germline ends. The germline V gene has CDR1 LNHDA and CDR2 SQIVND (reference sequence). The CDR3 contains 13 residues. The table lists this clone with a count of one. The method was immunoSEQ multiplex PCR; TCRdb's version includes in-frame clones alone and lacks a portion of them. The sample yields some 260,000 clones, about nine tenths seen once. The sequence was obtained from a woman aged 30 to 39 with acute COVID-19. The chain couples TRBV19 to TRBJ1-2; D unresolved. Sequenced input: PBMCs or T cells enriched from blood (not recorded which). In DNA form, the CDR3 reads TGTGCCAGTAATGTGGGTAGCGGCTATGGCTACACCTTC. As protein: CASNVGSGYGYTF.